The sequence of this T cell receptor beta chain was determined in a study of blood T cell repertoires in COVID-19 (dated by TCRdb to about 2020). Describing the broader study: Collaborator samples came from the United States, Italy and Spain and covered acute and convalescent phases of COVID-19. Samples came from the ongoing ImmuneRACE study (first 160 participants) plus 1,254 subjects from 6 global collaborators. Where HLA class I and class II types were available, the types were taken from metadata supplied by the sample provider, not from assay-based typing. The material from the prospective study consisted of cDNA or gDNA derived from T cells, B-cell-depleted T cells, or PBMCs. Subjects who had been exposed to COVID-19, were actively infected with it, or had recovered from it provided the deeply sampled blood TCRbeta repertoires that made up the dataset. The repertoires were released in a freely available public database meant as a resource for research on the immune response to SARS-CoV-2. The sample metadata nearly always contained a de-identified subject ID, COVID-19 status, age in years and sex.

Summary of the overall study and its limitations: Clinical and demographic metadata were provided uncurated, with the amount varying by source and participant.

V gives up 3 bases and J gives up 10 bases, and the segment between their germline ends measures 25 bases. Taken from the germline V gene (reference sequence), the CDR1 and CDR2 loops are DFQATT and SNEGSKA. Inclusive of the bounding cysteine and phenylalanine, the CDR3 is 16 residues long. Of all the DNA, just the CDR3 is kept, 48 bases in frame from base 1. Comment on this clone: This receptor's antigen is unknown. No base-level quality is on record; no much larger clone is a single base apart.

TCRbeta CDR3 regions were amplified from genomic DNA by means of the immunoSEQ Assay, a bias-controlled multiplex PCR. For the original study's pipeline: Nucleated cell counts per sample were estimated from amplification of reference gene primers within the assay. Sequence reads were collapsed and filtered to measure the absolute abundance of every unique TCRbeta CDR3 rearrangement. For each sample, productive Simpson clonality was calculated as the square root of Simpson's diversity index over productive rearrangements. Entries here come from immuneACCESS through TCRdb and include only in-frame sequences with V and J called. Some clones fail to appear in such tables; in the studies checked, an unresolved V gene covers under half of the shortfall, and the cause of the remainder is unknown. The V and J calls and clone size come from that table; D and trimming were worked out from the DNA. Present in this sample are about 50,000 clones, approximately 91% of which were seen just once. Of the sample, roughly 9.7% falls within the top ten clones.

Collaborating institutions collected whole blood in K2EDTA tubes following their own protocols. For TCRbeta analysis, collaborators shipped samples as frozen whole blood, isolated PBMCs, or DNA extracted from either of those sample types. The sequence is built from TRBV20-1 and TRBJ1-5, with TRBD1 as a weak D call on 5 bases. The clonotype comes from a woman aged 80 or older with acute or convalescent COVID-19. The specimen was peripheral blood. The CDR3 is CSASLSGRAKGYPQHF. The bases read TGCAGTGCTAGTCTCTCGGGCAGGGCAAAAGGATATCCCCAGCATTTT.